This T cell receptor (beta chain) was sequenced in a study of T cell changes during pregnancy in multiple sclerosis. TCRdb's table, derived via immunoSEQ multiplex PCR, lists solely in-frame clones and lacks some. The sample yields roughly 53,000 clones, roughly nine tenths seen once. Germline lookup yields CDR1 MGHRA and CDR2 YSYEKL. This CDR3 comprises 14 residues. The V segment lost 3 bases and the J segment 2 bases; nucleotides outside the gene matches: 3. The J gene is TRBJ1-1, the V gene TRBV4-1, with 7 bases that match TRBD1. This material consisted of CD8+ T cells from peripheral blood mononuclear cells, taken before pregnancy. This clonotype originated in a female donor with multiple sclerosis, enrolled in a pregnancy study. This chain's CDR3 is CASSQGDSNTEAFF. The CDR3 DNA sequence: TGCGCCAGCAGCCAGGGGGACAGTAACACTGAAGCTTTCTTT.